The entry below gives a single TCR beta chain sequence along with its context. No antigen is known for it. In germline, CDR1 is MNHEY, CDR2 SVGAGI. This CDR3 region has 13 residues. The V gene lost 0 bases and the J gene lost 8 bases, with 10 bases spanning the gap. The data stem from a study of Ad26.COV2.S vaccination and SARS-CoV-2 variants. Study-wide results and caveats: Among vaccine recipients, spike-specific TCR breadth exceeded that of placebo recipients. The study found similar non-spike TCR breadth in vaccine and placebo recipients.

Using immunoSEQ multiplex PCR, the repertoire was profiled, and TCRdb retains in-frame clones only, with some absent. The data hold about 350,000 clones, with just over 90% observed a single time. This receptor was identified in a human donor who had recovered from COVID-19. The chain carries TRBV6-5 and TRBJ1-2; D unresolved. The sequences come from peripheral blood, collected after recovery from COVID-19. The CDR3: CASSYSSPGGYTF. The CDR3 coding sequence is TGTGCCAGCAGTTACTCGTCCCCGGGGGGCTACACCTTC.